This is a list of T cell receptor beta chains from one sample in a study of blood T cell repertoires in COVID-19. TCRdb keeps only in-frame clones here, not all; method: immunoSEQ multiplex PCR. The repertoire holds about 160,000 clones, with 81% as singletons. Input material: PBMCs or T cells enriched from blood (not recorded which). These receptors were obtained from a woman aged 40 to 50 with acute COVID-19. The CDR3 runs from the conserved cysteine through the conserved F or W. D genes are given only for firm matches. The size field is filled for only some rows; it gives once, few, many or a size class.

d_call	v_call	j_call	clone_size	cdr3_aa	cdr3_nt
.	TRBV2	TRBJ2-3	.	CASRVTRVPPDTQYF	TGTGCCAGCAGGGTGACTAGGGTCCCCCCAGATACGCAGTATTTT
.	TRBV6-5	TRBJ1-6	.	CASASMGASPLHF	TGTGCCTCAGCGTCAATGGGGGCATCACCCCTCCACTTT
.	TRBV19	TRBJ1-2	.	CASSEQDYGYTF	TGTGCCAGTAGCGAACAAGACTATGGCTACACCTTC
.	TRBV7-9	TRBJ1-2	.	CASSLGDIGGEYTF	TGTGCCAGCAGCTTAGGAGACATCGGGGGGGAATACACCTTC
.	TRBV5-1	TRBJ2-1	.	CASSLVAGPYNEQFF	TGCGCCAGCAGCTTGGTCGCGGGACCTTACAATGAGCAGTTCTTC
.	TRBV5-1	TRBJ1-2	.	CASSIQTGTNYGYTF	TGCGCCAGCAGCATACAGACAGGCACTAACTATGGCTACACCTTC
TRBD2	TRBV11-2	TRBJ2-1	.	CASSLEGLAGNNEQFF	TGTGCCAGCAGCTTAGAAGGACTAGCGGGTAACAATGAGCAGTTCTTC
TRBD2	TRBV3-1/TRBV3-2	TRBJ2-1	.	CASSPPLAGMYNEQFF	TGTGCCAGCTCCCCCCCCCTAGCGGGGATGTACAATGAGCAGTTCTTC
TRBD2	TRBV29-1	TRBJ2-3	once	CSVDQIAGGPIDTQYF	TGCAGCGTTGACCAGATCGCGGGAGGGCCGATAGATACGCAGTATTTT
TRBD2	TRBV11-3	TRBJ2-1	.	CASSLGSSGGNEQFF	TGTGCCAGCAGCTTAGGTAGCTCGGGGGGGAATGAGCAGTTCTTC
TRBD2	TRBV11-2	TRBJ2-3	.	CAGGTSGNTDTQYF	TGTGCCGGCGGGACTAGCGGGAACACAGATACGCAGTATTTT
.	TRBV2	TRBJ2-5	.	CASRVAETQYF	TGTGCCAGCAGGGTAGCGGAGACCCAGTACTTC
TRBD1	TRBV3-1/TRBV3-2	TRBJ1-1	.	CASSPERQGGMNTEAFF	TGTGCCAGCAGCCCCGAACGACAGGGGGGCATGAACACTGAAGCTTTCTTT